This T cell receptor beta chain was sequenced during a study of blood T cell repertoires in COVID-19. Study-wide context: Sites across the United States, Italy and Spain contributed samples from acute and convalescent COVID-19.

Individuals drawn from 20 to 30 US areas were about 18 to 100 years old. Libraries were prepared by immunoSEQ multiplex PCR; TCRdb keeps only in-frame clonotypes and omits some of them. The table lists about 270,000 clones, approximately 90% of them singletons, with about 3% in the top ten. Germline CDR1 SGHKS, CDR2 YYEKEE (reference sequence). The CDR3 is 14 residues long. Trimming cost V 4 bases and J 7 bases, with 17 bases left between them. The sample holds one count of this clone. The receptor was derived from a woman aged 50 to 60 who had recovered from COVID-19. The sequenced sample was PBMCs or T cells enriched from blood (not recorded which). The genes are TRBV5-5 and TRBJ2-5; possibly TRBD1 for D (6 bases). The CDR3 loop reads CASSPWTALGTQYF. The CDR3 DNA follows: TGTGCCAGCAGCCCGTGGACAGCCCTGGGGACCCAGTACTTC.